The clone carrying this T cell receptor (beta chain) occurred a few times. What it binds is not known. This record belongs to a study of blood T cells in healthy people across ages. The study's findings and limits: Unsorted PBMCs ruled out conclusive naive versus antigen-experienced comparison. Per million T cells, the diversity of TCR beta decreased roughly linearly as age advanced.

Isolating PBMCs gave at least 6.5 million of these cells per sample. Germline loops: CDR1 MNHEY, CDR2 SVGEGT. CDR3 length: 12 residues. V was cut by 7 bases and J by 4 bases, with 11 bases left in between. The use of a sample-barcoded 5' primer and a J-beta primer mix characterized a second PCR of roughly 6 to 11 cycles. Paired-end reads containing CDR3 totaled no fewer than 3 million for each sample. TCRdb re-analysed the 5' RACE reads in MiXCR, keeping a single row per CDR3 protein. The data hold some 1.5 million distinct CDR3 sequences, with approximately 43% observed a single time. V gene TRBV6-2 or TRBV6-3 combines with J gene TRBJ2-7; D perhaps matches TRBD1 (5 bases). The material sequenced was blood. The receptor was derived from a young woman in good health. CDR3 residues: CASTDSWYEQYF. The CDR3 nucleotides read TGTGCCAGCACCGACAGTTGGTACGAGCAGTACTTC.